These 11 T cell receptor beta chains share one sample of origin, sequenced in a study of T cells in Graves' hyperthyroidism and ophthalmopathy. RNA transcripts served as the template for amplifying TCR beta CDR3 regions. Using the HTBI primer set, a first-round RT-PCR was run on the TCR CDR3. TCRdb analysed the multiplex PCR reads with MiXCR anew, one entry per CDR3 protein. The profile covers about 350,000 distinct CDR3 sequences, with about 14% appearing a single time and 20% to 25% taken by the ten largest. What was sequenced was blood. All receptors derive from a woman aged 30 to 39 with Graves' hyperthyroidism.

This clonotype occurred a few times. V usage is TRBV6-1 and J usage is TRBJ2-2; D call uncertain. The CDR3 is made up of 14 amino acids. Germline V gene sequence: CDR1 MNHNS, CDR2 SASEGT. V was trimmed by 10 bases and J by 1 base, leaving 13 bases between them. The CDR3 protein is CAISQLGNTGELFF. Here the CDR3 DNA reads TGTGCCATCAGCCAGCTTGGGAACACCGGGGAGCTGTTTTTT.

This clonotype was recorded many times. V gene TRBV7-2 combines with J gene TRBJ2-1, with 7 bases that match TRBD1. The CDR3 is 14 residues long. Germline CDR1 reads SGHTA; CDR2 reads FQGNSA. Unmatched junction bases numbered 3, after V lost 1 base and J lost 6 bases. CDR3 sequence (DNA): TGTGCCAGCAGCTTAGGGAACAGGGGCAATGAGCAGTTCTTC. Its translation: CASSLGNRGNEQFF.

The J gene is TRBJ2-5, the V gene TRBV9; possible D gene TRBD1, 5 bases. This CDR3 is built from 16 residues. V gave up 4 bases and J gave up 2 bases, with 18 bases separating them. Looked up from germline, CDR1 is SGDLS and CDR2 is YYNGEE. The DNA for the CDR3 is TGTGCCAGCAGCTACCGGGCTATGGGGCCTCAAGAGACCCAGTACTTC. Translated, it gives CASSYRAMGPQETQYF.

The chain joins TRBV9 to TRBJ2-6; 10 bases align to TRBD2. After removal of 6 bases from V and 2 bases from J, the junction contained 11 bases not matched to a gene. Germline CDR1 reads SGDLS; CDR2 reads YYNGEE. This CDR3 is 18 amino acids long. The CDR3 DNA sequence: TGTGCCAGCACCCCTAGCGGGAGAAGTGGCCCTGGGGCCAACGTCCTGACTTTC. Translation: CASTPSGRSGPGANVLTF.

This clonotype appeared many times. This rearrangement joins TRBV29-1 to TRBJ2-1; TRBD1 matches at 10 bases. Germline V gene lookup returns CDR1 SQVTM and CDR2 ANQGSEA. There are 13 residues in the CDR3. Trimming at V came to 6 bases and at J to 4 bases, leaving 3 bases not matched to a gene. CDR3 residues: CSVGDRGYNEQFF. The CDR3 region has the DNA TGCAGCGTGGGGGACAGGGGTTACAATGAGCAGTTCTTC.

There are a few counts of this clonotype. The rearrangement uses TRBV3-1 and TRBJ1-5, with no clear D. In germline, CDR1 is LGHDT, CDR2 YNNKEL (reference sequence). V lost 4 bases and J lost 6, with 13 bases in between. The CDR3 spans 14 residues. CDR3 coding DNA: TGTGCCAGCAGCCCGGCGGGATTAGGTCAGCCCCAGCATTTT. Protein product: CASSPAGLGQPQHF.

The rearrangement links TRBV7-9 to TRBJ2-1; D tentatively reads TRBD1 or TRBD2 (5 bases each). CDR1 SEHNR and CDR2 FQNEAQ come from the germline V gene (reference sequence). With 10 bases removed from V and 4 bases from J, the gap between germline ends came to 20 bases. The length of the CDR3 is 15 residues. As DNA, the CDR3 is TGTGCCACCCCCCCCCCCGGGACCGAATACAATGAGCAGTTCTTC. This encodes CATPPPGTEYNEQFF.

This clonotype was observed at least ten times. This rearrangement joins TRBV30 to TRBJ1-5; D uncertain. The CDR3 totals 13 residues. With 5 bases removed from V and 4 bases from J, the gap between germline ends came to 12 bases. CDR1 is GTSNPN and CDR2 is SVGIG in the germline V gene (reference sequence). The CDR3 bases are TGTGCCTGGGACCATGTGGGGAATCAGCCCCAGCATTTT. It specifies CAWDHVGNQPQHF.

This chain uses TRBV7-9 with TRBJ2-7; perhaps D is TRBD1 or TRBD2 (5 bases each). Germline V lookup: CDR1 SEHNR, CDR2 FQNEAQ (reference sequence). The CDR3 totals 15 residues. V shed 5 bases and J shed 1 base, with 15 bases lying between them. The DNA of the CDR3 is TGTGCCAGCAGCCCCCGAGGGGCGGGTTCCTACGAGCAGTACTTC. Its translation: CASSPRGAGSYEQYF.

V is TRBV7-9 and J is TRBJ2-5; D gene ambiguous. Germline V lookup: CDR1 SEHNR, CDR2 FQNEAQ (reference sequence). The V end lost 1 base, the J end lost 3 bases, and 9 bases lay between the germline ends. CDR3 length: 14 residues. The CDR3, as DNA: TGTGCCAGCAGCTTAGTTCTGGGGAAAGAGACCCAGTACTTC. Translated: CASSLVLGKETQYF.

This clonotype occurred many times. The chain joins TRBV11-2 to TRBJ2-1; perhaps TRBD1 as D (6 bases). The V end lost 8 bases, the J end lost 6 bases, and 14 bases lay between the germline ends. The CDR3 loop spans 13 amino acids. Per the germline V gene, CDR1 is SGHAT and CDR2 is FQNNGV. In nucleotides, the CDR3 is TGTGCCAGCGGCCCTCCCAGGGGCAATGAGCAGTTCTTC. Translation gives CASGPPRGNEQFF.